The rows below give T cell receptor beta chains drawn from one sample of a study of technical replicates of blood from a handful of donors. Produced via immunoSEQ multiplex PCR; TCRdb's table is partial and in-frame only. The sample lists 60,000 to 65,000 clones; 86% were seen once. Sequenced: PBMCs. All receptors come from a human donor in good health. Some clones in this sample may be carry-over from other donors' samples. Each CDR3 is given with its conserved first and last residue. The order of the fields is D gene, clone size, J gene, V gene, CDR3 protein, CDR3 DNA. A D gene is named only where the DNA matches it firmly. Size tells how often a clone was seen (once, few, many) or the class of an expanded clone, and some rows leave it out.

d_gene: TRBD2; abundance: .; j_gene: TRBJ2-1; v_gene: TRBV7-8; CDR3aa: CASSTTSGNTRDEQFF; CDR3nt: TGTGCCAGCAGCACGACTAGCGGGAACACGAGGGATGAGCAGTTCTTC
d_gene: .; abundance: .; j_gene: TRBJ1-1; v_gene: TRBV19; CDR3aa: CASSIGRGARTEAFF; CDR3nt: TGTGCCAGTAGTATTGGTCGGGGGGCCAGGACTGAAGCTTTCTTT
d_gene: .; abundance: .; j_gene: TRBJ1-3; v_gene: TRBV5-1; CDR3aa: CASSPLTASGNTIYF; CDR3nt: TGCGCCAGCAGCCCCCTGACAGCCTCTGGAAACACCATATATTTT
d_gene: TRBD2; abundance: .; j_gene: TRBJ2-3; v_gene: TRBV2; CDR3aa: CASSENSGGDTQYF; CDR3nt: TGTGCCAGCAGTGAGAATAGCGGGGGTGATACGCAGTATTTT
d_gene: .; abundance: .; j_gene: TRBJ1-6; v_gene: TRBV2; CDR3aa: CAKSDSENSPLHF; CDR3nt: TGTGCCAAATCGGACAGTGAAAATTCACCCCTCCACTTT
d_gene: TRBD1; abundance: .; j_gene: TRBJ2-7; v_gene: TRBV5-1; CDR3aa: CASSWELGTGGYEQYF; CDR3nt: TGCGCCAGCAGCTGGGAGCTCGGCACAGGGGGCTACGAGCAGTACTTC
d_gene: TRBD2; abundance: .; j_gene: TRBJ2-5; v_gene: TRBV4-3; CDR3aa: CASSPKGGGLAGGGTQYF; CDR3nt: TGCGCCAGCAGCCCTAAAGGGGGCGGACTAGCGGGTGGGGGGACCCAGTACTTC
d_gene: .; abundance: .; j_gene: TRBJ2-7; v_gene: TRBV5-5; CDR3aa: CASSFPDRIYEQYF; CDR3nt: TGTGCCAGCAGCTTCCCCGACAGGATTTACGAGCAGTACTTC
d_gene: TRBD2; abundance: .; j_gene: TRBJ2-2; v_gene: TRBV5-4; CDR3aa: CASSKRSGGRGTGELFF; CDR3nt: TGTGCCAGCAGCAAGAGAAGCGGGGGGCGTGGCACCGGGGAGCTGTTTTTT
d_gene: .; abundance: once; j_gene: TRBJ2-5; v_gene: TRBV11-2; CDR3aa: CASRGGGETQYF; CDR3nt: TGTGCCAGCAGAGGCGGCGGAGAGACCCAGTACTTC
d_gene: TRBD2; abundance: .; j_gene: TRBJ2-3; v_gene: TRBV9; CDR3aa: CASSVDISGGTDTQYF; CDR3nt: TGTGCCAGCAGCGTAGATATTAGCGGGGGCACAGATACGCAGTATTTT
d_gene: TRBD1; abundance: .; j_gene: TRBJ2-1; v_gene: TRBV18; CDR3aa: CASSPPGQGASNEQFF; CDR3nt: TGTGCCAGCTCACCCCCGGGACAGGGGGCATCGAATGAGCAGTTCTTC
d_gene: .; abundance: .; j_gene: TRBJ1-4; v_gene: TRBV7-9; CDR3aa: CASSTTEELFF; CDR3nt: TGTGCCAGCAGCACCACTGAAGAACTGTTTTTT
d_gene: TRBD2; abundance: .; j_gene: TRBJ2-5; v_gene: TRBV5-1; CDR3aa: CASSRGTSPAQETQYF; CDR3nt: TGCGCCAGCAGCAGGGGGACTAGCCCAGCCCAAGAGACCCAGTACTTC
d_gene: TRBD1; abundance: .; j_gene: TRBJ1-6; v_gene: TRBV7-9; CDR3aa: CASAPGGNSPLHF; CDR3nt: TGTGCCAGCGCGCCAGGGGGAAATTCACCCCTCCACTTT
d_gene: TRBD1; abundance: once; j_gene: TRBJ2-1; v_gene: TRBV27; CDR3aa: CASRSRDRPLQEQFF; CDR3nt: TGTGCCAGCAGGAGCCGGGACAGGCCACTCCAAGAGCAGTTCTTC
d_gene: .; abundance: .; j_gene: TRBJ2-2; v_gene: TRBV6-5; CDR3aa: CASSRARGTGELFF; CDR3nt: TGTGCCAGCAGTAGGGCCCGGGGGACCGGGGAGCTGTTTTTT
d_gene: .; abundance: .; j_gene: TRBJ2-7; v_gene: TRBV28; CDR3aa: CATRGAREQYF; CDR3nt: TGTGCCACCCGTGGAGCGCGGGAGCAGTACTTC
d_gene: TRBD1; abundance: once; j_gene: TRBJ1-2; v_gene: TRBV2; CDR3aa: CASNTGVDGYTF; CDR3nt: TGTGCCAGCAATACAGGGGTAGATGGCTACACCTTC
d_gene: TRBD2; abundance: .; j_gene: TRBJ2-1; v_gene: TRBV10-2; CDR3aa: CASSELAGGVEQFF; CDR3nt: TGCGCCAGCAGTGAGCTAGCGGGAGGGGTTGAGCAGTTCTTC
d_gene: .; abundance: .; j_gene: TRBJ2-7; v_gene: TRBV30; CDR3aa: CAWSAGINEQYF; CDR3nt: TGTGCCTGGAGTGCGGGAATTAACGAGCAGTACTTC
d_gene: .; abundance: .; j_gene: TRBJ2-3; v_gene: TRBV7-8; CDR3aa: CASGGATDTQYF; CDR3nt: TGTGCCAGCGGGGGGGCGACAGATACGCAGTATTTT
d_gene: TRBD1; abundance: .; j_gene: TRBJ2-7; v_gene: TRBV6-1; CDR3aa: CASSSTRDRRYEQYF; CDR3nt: TGTGCCAGCAGTTCGACCCGGGACAGACGCTACGAGCAGTACTTC
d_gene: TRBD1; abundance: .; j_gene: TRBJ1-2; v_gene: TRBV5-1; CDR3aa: CASSLDGTVLYGYTF; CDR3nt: TGCGCCAGCAGCTTGGATGGGACAGTTCTCTATGGCTACACCTTC
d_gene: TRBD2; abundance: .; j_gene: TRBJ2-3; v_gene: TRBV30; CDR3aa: CAWSTSGSTDTQYF; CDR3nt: TGTGCCTGGTCGACTAGCGGGAGTACAGATACGCAGTATTTT
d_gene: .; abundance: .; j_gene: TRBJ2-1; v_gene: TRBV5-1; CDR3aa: CASSGRSSYNEQFF; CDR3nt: TGCGCCAGCAGTGGTAGGAGCTCCTACAATGAGCAGTTCTTC
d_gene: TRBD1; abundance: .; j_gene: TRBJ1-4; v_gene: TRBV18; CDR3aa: CASSPSGQHEKLFF; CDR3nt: TGTGCCAGTTCACCATCGGGACAGCATGAAAAACTGTTTTTT